This TCR beta chain emerged from a study of blood T cells in healthy people across ages. Study-wide results and limits: Older individuals had lower TCR beta diversity per million T cells (the decline was roughly linear). Lack of knowledge of donor CMV status possibly confounded expanded clonotype changes.

The V gene's germline CDR1 is DFQATT and CDR2 SNEGSKA (reference sequence). V shed 3 bases and J 7 bases; nucleotides not matched to a gene: 11. This CDR3 has 15 amino acids. Using a J-beta primer mix together with a sample-barcoded 5' primer, a second PCR was run for about 7 to 12 cycles. TCRdb itself ran the 5' RACE reads through MiXCR, one entry per CDR3 protein. The sample lists 700,000 to 950,000 distinct CDR3 sequences, about 40% occurring once. Comment on this clonotype: Its specificity is unknown.

The draw of peripheral blood yielded about 10 milliliters from each donor. A minimum of 5 micrograms of total RNA was extracted per sample. The sequenced sample was blood. J is TRBJ1-4 and V is TRBV20-1; 7 bases are shared with TRBD1. The clonotype comes from a woman aged 60-70 years in good health. The DNA of the CDR3 is TGCAGTGCTAGGGACCGACAGGGCGAGGGTGAAAAACTGTTTTTT. As protein: CSARDRQGEGEKLFF.